This TCR beta chain emerged from a study of shared clonotypes between healthy human individuals. Study at large: The plates for each donor numbered three CD4 naive, three CD4 memory, two CD8 naive and one CD8 memory.

CDR3 length: 15 residues. Germline CDR1 and CDR2: SGHTA and FQGNSA. The V and J ends lost 1 base and 6 bases respectively, with 13 bases between them. Study results and limitations: What naive subsets generally showed was a larger estimated richness than memory subsets showed.

About this clone: What it binds is not known.

The naive CD8 population came from CD45RO-negative cells selected for CCR7, without terminally differentiated effector memory CD45RA+ cells. Each sorted subset replicate got 200 ng genomic DNA, tens of thousands of genomes. Produced via immunoSEQ multiplex PCR; TCRdb's table is partial and in-frame only. Counted here are just over 2,000,000 clones, 85% to 95% occurring once; the ten biggest clones make up 1% to 1.3%. V and J are TRBV7-2 and TRBJ1-5, with D hard to call. This TCR was recovered from a man between 18 and 29 years old in good health. The sequenced sample was naive CD8+ T cells sorted from blood. This chain's CDR3 is CASSLVAGGGQPQHF. In DNA form, the CDR3 reads TGTGCCAGCAGCTTAGTGGCGGGTGGCGGTCAGCCCCAGCATTTT.